This T cell receptor beta chain was documented in a study of blood T cell repertoires in COVID-19. The CDR3 spans 17 residues. Per the germline V gene, CDR1 is SGHDT and CDR2 is YYEEEE. The ends lost 4 bases at V and 5 bases at J; junction bases unmatched: 9. Generated by immunoSEQ multiplex PCR, the TCRdb table keeps only in-frame clones and is missing some. The table shows approximately 150,000 clones, with about four fifths occurring only once. The chain employs TRBV5-6 and TRBJ2-1; 13 positions agree with TRBD2. The sequencing input was peripheral blood. The receptor's source is a human donor in a cohort sampled during active COVID-19. The CDR3, as DNA: TGTGCCAGCAGCCTAGGACTAGCGGGAGTTGGGGACAATGAGCAGTTCTTC. It yields the protein CASSLGLAGVGDNEQFF.